What follows are 24 T cell receptor beta chains derived from one specimen sequenced in a study of blood T cell repertoires in COVID-19. The data were produced by immunoSEQ multiplex PCR, yet TCRdb's version contains in-frame clones alone and is incomplete. The sample holds under 450,000 clones; about 88% are singletons and the top ten take less than 9%. The sequenced material came from peripheral blood. These receptors were collected from a woman aged 55-69 years with COVID-19, enrolled during active disease.

V and J are TRBV3-1 (or the pseudogene TRBV3-2) and TRBJ2-5, with 9 nucleotides matching TRBD2. Trimming took 1 base from V and 1 from J; bases not matched to a gene: 10. Germline V gene lookup returns CDR1 LGHDT and CDR2 YNNKEL (reference sequence). This CDR3 has 18 amino acids. The CDR3 loop is CASSQGKFGLAIQETQYF. The DNA for the CDR3 is TGTGCCAGCAGCCAAGGTAAATTTGGACTAGCGATCCAAGAGACCCAGTACTTC.

The chain joins TRBV2 to TRBJ2-2, with D tentatively TRBD2 (5 bases). This CDR3 has 14 amino acids. The germline V gene has CDR1 SNHLY and CDR2 FYNNEI. V lost 6 bases and J lost 0, with 8 bases in between. The DNA of the CDR3 is TGTGCCAGCAGATCGGGATCGAACACCGGGGAGCTGTTTTTT. Translated: CASRSGSNTGELFF.

The count of this clone is one. This sequence joins TRBV5-1 and TRBJ1-1; a weak D match, TRBD1 (6 bases). The CDR3 sequence is 15 residues long. CDR1 and CDR2 from the germline V gene are SGHRS and YFSETQ. V lost 2 bases and J 3 bases, leaving 14 bases between the germline ends. The CDR3 here is CASSFYREGDTEAFF. The CDR3 bases are TGCGCCAGCAGCTTTTACAGGGAGGGGGACACTGAAGCTTTCTTT.

The V gene is TRBV7-3, the J gene TRBJ2-7; 10 positions match TRBD1. V lost 4 bases, J lost 4 bases, and 7 bases stayed unmatched. CDR1 is SGHTA and CDR2 is FQGTGA in the germline V gene. The CDR3 totals 15 residues. Written as DNA, the CDR3 is TGTGCCAGCAGCTCCGGACAGGGGGGAAGGTACGAGCAGTACTTC. Amino acid sequence: CASSSGQGGRYEQYF.

The V gene is TRBV5-6, the J gene TRBJ1-2, with D possibly matching TRBD1 (6 bases). V was pared by 2 bases and J by 2 bases, with 7 bases between. Germline V lookup: CDR1 SGHDT, CDR2 YYEEEE. The length of the CDR3 is 13 residues. CDR3 loop: CASSFGQNYGYTF. The DNA for the CDR3 is TGTGCCAGCAGCTTTGGACAGAACTATGGCTACACCTTC. Drawing the rest from reference TRBV5-6 and TRBJ1-2, the complete variable domain is DAGVTQSPTHLIKTRGQQVTLRCSPKSGHDTVSWYQQALGQGPQFIFQYYEEEERQRGNFPDRFSGHQFPNYSSELNVNALLLGDSALYLCASSFGQNYGYTFGSGTRLTVV.

CDR3 in DNA: TGTGCCAGCAGTTACTCGCCAGGACAGGCGACCTACGAGCAGTACTTC. The encoded protein is CASSYSPGQATYEQYF. This chain connects TRBV6-2 or TRBV6-3 to TRBJ2-7, with TRBD1 matching 7 bases. This CDR3 has 16 amino acids. Germline CDR1 and CDR2: MNHEY and SVGEGT. V shed 0 bases and J 2 bases; nucleotides not matched to a gene: 7.

The genes are TRBV23-1 and TRBJ2-7, with a weak D call TRBD1 (5 bases). TRBV23-1 is an ORF, and what it does is uncertain. Trimming cost V 0 bases and J 6 bases, with 12 bases left between them. CDR3 size: 14 residues. The CDR3 DNA reads TGCGCCAGCAGTCAATCGCAGGGTGAGAGCGAGCAGTACTTC. Encoded protein: CASSQSQGESEQYF.

This chain links TRBV10-3 with TRBJ2-5, with 11 bases fitting TRBD2. CDR3 length: 16 residues. J lost 1 base, V lost 6 bases, and 7 bases had no gene match. Germline V gene data show CDR1 as ENHRY and CDR2 as SYGVKD. The DNA for the CDR3 is TGTGCCATCAGCGGAATAGCGGGGGGGGCCCAAGAGACCCAGTACTTC. This codes for CAISGIAGGAQETQYF.

This clone has more than one count but fewer than ten. This rearrangement joins TRBV5-1 to TRBJ2-7; D possibly corresponds to TRBD1 (6 bases). The V end was cut by 7 bases, the J end by 3 bases, with 8 bases between. This CDR3 is built from 11 residues. Germline values: CDR1 SGHRS, CDR2 YFSETQ. CDR3 region: CASQGNYEQYF. In DNA, the CDR3 is TGCGCCAGCCAGGGGAACTACGAGCAGTACTTC.

This chain connects TRBV6-5 to TRBJ1-2, with TRBD1 identical over 7 bases. CDR3 length: 14 amino acids. Germline-derived CDR1 and CDR2 are MNHEY and SVGAGI. The junction had 10 bases not matched to a gene; V was cut back by 9 bases and J by 3 bases. The CDR3 spells CASSVRGTDYGYTF. In nucleotides, the CDR3 is TGTGCCAGTTCCGTACGGGGGACAGACTATGGCTACACCTTC.

The chain couples TRBV11-3 to TRBJ1-2; 7 bases agree with TRBD1. CDR1 and CDR2 from the germline V gene are SGHNT and YENEEA. This CDR3 contains 15 residues. The V and J ends lost 2 bases and 3 bases, in that order; junction bases with no gene match: 6. Written as DNA, the CDR3 is TGTGCCAGCAGCTTAAGTTCGACAGGGTACTATGGCTACACCTTC. It encodes CASSLSSTGYYGYTF.

This clone showed up just once. This chain uses TRBV4-3 with TRBJ2-7; TRBD1 aligns across 7 bases. Germline lookup yields CDR1 LGHNA and CDR2 YSLEER. This CDR3 has 16 amino acids. With 0 bases clipped from V and 2 bases from J, the junction kept 7 bases outside the gene matches. The CDR3 here is CASSQDFETGTYEQYF. DNA of the CDR3: TGCGCCAGCAGCCAAGATTTCGAGACAGGGACCTACGAGCAGTACTTC.

The rearrangement links TRBV10-2 to TRBJ2-1; 7 bases align to TRBD1. This CDR3 region has 14 residues. The ends lost 8 bases at V and 8 bases at J; junction bases unmatched: 12. Germline assignment: CDR1 WSHSY and CDR2 SAAADI. CDR3 sequence: CASSWTDRIDEQFF. CDR3 coding DNA: TGCGCCAGCTCCTGGACGGACAGGATCGATGAGCAGTTCTTC.

The chain combines TRBV11-2 with TRBJ1-2; TRBD1 might be the D (6 bases). Germline CDR1 and CDR2: SGHAT and FQNNGV. V lost 5 bases and J lost 5, with 12 bases in between. The CDR3 is 13 residues long. CDR3 residues: CASSLEQGYGYTF. In DNA, the CDR3 is TGTGCCAGCAGCCTCGAACAGGGTTATGGCTACACCTTC.

The chain carries TRBV7-3 and TRBJ2-7, with 7 bases matching TRBD2. The germline gives CDR1 SGHTA, CDR2 FQGTGA. This CDR3 has 13 amino acids. V shed 5 bases, J shed 4 bases, and the junction held 5 bases outside the gene matches. DNA of the CDR3: TGTGCCAGCAGCCTTGCGGGGGATTACGAGCAGTACTTC. The encoded protein is CASSLAGDYEQYF.

The chain joins TRBV5-1 to TRBJ1-2; 9 bases are a match to TRBD1. The ends lost 6 bases at V and 8 bases at J; junction bases unmatched: 8. The CDR3 spans 13 residues. CDR1 is SGHRS and CDR2 is YFSETQ in the germline V gene. The DNA for the CDR3 is TGCGCCAGCAATCCGGGACAGGGACAAGGCTACACCTTC. Protein product: CASNPGQGQGYTF.

The CDR3, as DNA: TGTGCCAGCAGCTTCGGAATGGGCGCTGAAGCTTTCTTT. This encodes CASSFGMGAEAFF. V gene TRBV5-6 combines with J gene TRBJ1-1; D uncertain. Germline V gives CDR1 SGHDT, CDR2 YYEEEE. Trimming stripped 2 bases from V and 6 bases from J, with 11 bases between. This CDR3 spans 13 amino acids. Together with reference TRBV5-6 and TRBJ1-1, the CDR3 gives the full variable domain: DAGVTQSPTHLIKTRGQQVTLRCSPKSGHDTVSWYQQALGQGPQFIFQYYEEEERQRGNFPDRFSGHQFPNYSSELNVNALLLGDSALYLCASSFGMGAEAFFGQGTRLTVV.

This rearrangement joins TRBV7-9 to TRBJ1-2, with 7 bases aligning to TRBD1. J lost 4 bases, V lost 4 bases, and 9 bases had no gene match. The V gene's germline CDR1 is SEHNR and CDR2 FQNEAQ (reference sequence). The CDR3 length is 15 residues. In DNA, the CDR3 is TGTGCCAGCAGCTCGTTATCACAGGGGCTCTATGGCTACACCTTC. It codes for CASSSLSQGLYGYTF.

In this sample, this clone turned up once. This specimen includes other DNA sequences encoding the same CDR3. The chain uses TRBV7-9 and TRBJ1-1, with D possibly being TRBD1 (5 bases). V was clipped by 4 bases and J by 4 bases, with 7 bases between them. The CDR3 length is 12 residues. Germline V CDR1 and CDR2: SEHNR, FQNEAQ (reference sequence). As DNA, the CDR3 is TGTGCCAGCAGCTCCGGGGGCACTGAAGCTTTCTTT. Translated, it gives CASSSGGTEAFF.

The rearrangement uses TRBV3-1 (or the pseudogene TRBV3-2) and TRBJ2-3; 9 bases line up with TRBD1. The CDR3 runs 17 residues. Germline V gene sequence: CDR1 LGHDT, CDR2 YNNKEL (reference sequence). Trimming cost V 5 bases and J 1 base; bases outside gene matches: 10. CDR3 in DNA: TGTGCCAGCAGCACTACAACAGGGGGCGAGGGCACAGATACGCAGTATTTT. It translates to CASSTTTGGEGTDTQYF.

The chain links TRBV7-8 to TRBJ2-1; D is possibly TRBD2 (6 bases). Germline V CDR1 and CDR2: SGHVS, FQNEAQ. CDR3 length equals 15 residues. V was trimmed by 5 bases and J by 0 bases, leaving 11 bases between them. The CDR3 DNA sequence: TGTGCCAGCAGCCACGGGGGAGACTCCTACAATGAGCAGTTCTTC. Translation gives CASSHGGDSYNEQFF.

V and J are TRBV13 and TRBJ1-2; perhaps TRBD1 as D (6 bases). Germline values: CDR1 PRHDT, CDR2 FYEKMQ (reference sequence). This CDR3 spans 13 amino acids. The V end lost 4 bases, the J end lost 4 bases, and 10 bases lay between the germline ends. CDR3 in amino acids: CASSSTQGYGYTF. DNA for the CDR3: TGTGCCAGCAGCTCGACACAGGGCTATGGCTACACCTTC.

The rearrangement joins TRBV6-5 to TRBJ1-2; 7 nucleotides line up with TRBD1. This CDR3 spans 13 amino acids. The germline CDR1 and CDR2 sequences are MNHEY and SVGAGI. Unmatched junction bases numbered 6, after V lost 6 bases and J lost 5 bases. The CDR3 DNA sequence: TGTGCCAGCAGAACTGGGACAGCGTATGGCTACACCTTC. It encodes CASRTGTAYGYTF.

This clone showed up just once. This chain uses TRBV6-5 with TRBJ2-5; 13 bases line up with TRBD2. The V gene end was trimmed by 6 bases and the J gene end by 4 bases; junction bases not matched to a gene: 5. There are 15 residues in the CDR3. Germline values: CDR1 MNHEY, CDR2 SVGAGI. In nucleotides, the CDR3 is TGTGCCAGCAGCCTGGGACTAGCGGGGCGAGAGACCCAGTACTTC. Its protein product is CASSLGLAGRETQYF.